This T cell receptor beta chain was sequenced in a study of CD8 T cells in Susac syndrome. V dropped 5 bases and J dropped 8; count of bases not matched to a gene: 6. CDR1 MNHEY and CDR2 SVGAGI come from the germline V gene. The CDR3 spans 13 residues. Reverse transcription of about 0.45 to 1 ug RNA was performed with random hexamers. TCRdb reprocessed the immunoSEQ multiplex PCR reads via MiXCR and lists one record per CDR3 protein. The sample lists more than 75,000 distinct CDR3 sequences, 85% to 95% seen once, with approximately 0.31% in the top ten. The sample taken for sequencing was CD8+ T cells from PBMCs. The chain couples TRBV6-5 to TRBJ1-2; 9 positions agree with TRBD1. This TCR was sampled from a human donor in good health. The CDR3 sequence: CASSPGTGRGYTF. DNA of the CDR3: TGTGCCAGCAGTCCTGGGACAGGGAGAGGCTACACCTTC.